One sample yielded the 17 T cell receptor beta chains listed below, sequenced in a study of blood T cell repertoires in COVID-19. The method was immunoSEQ multiplex PCR; TCRdb's version includes in-frame clones alone and lacks a portion of them. Counted here are roughly 330,000 clones, about 87% occurring once; the ten biggest clones make up approximately 5%. Source material: PBMCs or T cells enriched from blood (not recorded which). These receptors came from a woman aged 25 to 39 who had recovered from COVID-19.

The chain combines TRBV6-5 with TRBJ1-1; TRBD1 agrees at 7 bases. The CDR3 is 15 residues long. Germline V gives CDR1 MNHEY, CDR2 SVGAGI. V gave up 5 bases and J gave up 1 base; unmatched junction bases: 7. This chain's CDR3 is CASSLRQGQNTEAFF. The CDR3 DNA reads as TGTGCCAGCAGTCTACGACAGGGCCAGAACACTGAAGCTTTCTTT.

The chain carries TRBV6-6 and TRBJ1-1, with TRBD1 as a possible D gene (5 bases). The V gene lost 6 bases and the J gene lost 3 bases, with 11 bases spanning the gap. CDR3 size: 13 residues. Germline CDR1 is MNHNY and CDR2 is SVGAGI (reference sequence). CDR3 residues: CASRSQDYTEAFF. The CDR3 DNA is TGTGCCAGCAGATCACAGGATTACACTGAAGCTTTCTTT.

The CDR3 DNA reads as TGCGCCAGCAGCTGGAGGTCGGTAGCGGGGGACAATGAGCAGTTCTTC. This codes for CASSWRSVAGDNEQFF. The V and J genes are TRBV5-1 and TRBJ2-1; 9 bases match TRBD2. CDR3 length equals 16 residues. After removal of 3 bases from V and 5 bases from J, the junction contained 9 bases not matched to a gene. Germline CDR1 and CDR2: SGHRS and YFSETQ.

J is TRBJ1-5 and V is TRBV6-5; maybe TRBD1 (6 bases). The CDR3 is 15 amino acids. Trimming shortened V by 3 bases and J by 2 bases, and 11 bases separated the two germline ends. The V gene's germline CDR1 is MNHEY and CDR2 SVGAGI. The CDR3: CASSYYRDGNQPQHF. In DNA, the CDR3 is TGTGCCAGCAGTTATTACAGGGATGGCAATCAGCCCCAGCATTTT.

This sequence joins TRBV5-6 and TRBJ2-7, with 7 bases identical to TRBD1. V lost 0 bases to trimming and J lost 5 bases; unmatched junction nucleotides: 17. The CDR3 is 18 residues long. The germline gives CDR1 SGHDT, CDR2 YYEEEE. The CDR3 sequence is CASSLVSGMVRGMNEQYF. The CDR3 DNA reads TGTGCCAGCAGCTTGGTGAGTGGTATGGTCAGGGGGATGAACGAGCAGTACTTC.

V and J are TRBV9 and TRBJ2-1; 7 bases agree with TRBD2. Germline assignment: CDR1 SGDLS and CDR2 YYNGEE. This CDR3 contains 14 residues. Trimming took 0 bases from V and 7 from J; bases not matched to a gene: 4. The CDR3 region is CASSVATGRNEQFF. The CDR3 nucleotides are TGTGCCAGCAGCGTAGCAACCGGGAGGAATGAGCAGTTCTTC.

The chain is built from TRBV4-2 and TRBJ2-1; possibly TRBD2 for D (5 bases). This CDR3 is 16 amino acids long. V was shortened by 2 bases and J by 5 bases, with 16 bases between the two germline ends. Germline assignment: CDR1 LGHNA and CDR2 YNFKEQ. The CDR3 sequence is CASSQRRLGNNNEQFF. The CDR3 region has the DNA TGTGCCAGCAGCCAACGAAGACTCGGGAACAACAATGAGCAGTTCTTC.

This chain uses TRBV15 with TRBJ1-5; D is ambiguous. This CDR3 comprises 15 residues. The germline CDR1 and CDR2 sequences are LNHNV and YYDKDF (reference sequence). V was clipped by 0 bases and J by 2 bases, with 8 bases between them. The CDR3, as DNA: TGTGCCACCAGCAGAGATATGGGAGGCAATCAGCCCCAGCATTTT. It yields the protein CATSRDMGGNQPQHF. The full variable domain, rest sourced from reference TRBV15 and TRBJ1-5, is DAMVIQNPRYQVTQFGKPVTLSCSQTLNHNVMYWYQQKSSQAPKLLFHYYDKDFNNEADTPDNFQSRRPNTSFCFLDIRSPGLGDTAMYLCATSRDMGGNQPQHFGDGTRLSIL.

This chain connects TRBV10-3 to TRBJ1-3, with TRBD1 matching over 8 bases. The V segment lost 0 bases and the J segment 6 bases; nucleotides outside the gene matches: 4. CDR1 is ENHRY, CDR2 SYGVKD, per germline. This CDR3 region has 15 residues. The CDR3 region has the DNA TGTGCCATCAGTGAGTCAGGCAGGGGGCAAAACACCATATATTTT. Translation: CAISESGRGQNTIYF.

This clone was counted a single time. This chain uses TRBV19 with TRBJ1-2; 9 bases match TRBD1. CDR3 length equals 16 residues. J was trimmed by 0 bases and V by 5 bases; bases with no gene match: 7. Germline V gene lookup returns CDR1 LNHDA and CDR2 SQIVND (reference sequence). CDR3 nucleotide sequence: TGTGCCAGTAGTCTCCCCGGGACAGGGTCTAACTATGGCTACACCTTC. Translating gives CASSLPGTGSNYGYTF. The full variable domain, its missing parts supplied by reference TRBV19 and TRBJ1-2, is DGGITQSPKYLFRKEGQNVTLSCEQNLNHDAMYWYRQDPGQGLRLIYYSQIVNDFQKGDIAEGYSVSREKKESFPLTVTSAQKNPTAFYLCASSLPGTGSNYGYTFGSGTRLTVV.

The chain has TRBV7-9 and TRBJ1-6, with D hard to call. The CDR3 extends over 13 amino acids. Germline V gene lookup returns CDR1 SEHNR and CDR2 FQNEAQ (reference sequence). V lost 5 bases and J 6 bases, leaving 8 bases between the germline ends. The CDR3 region has the DNA TGTGCCAGCAGCAAGAGCGCTAATTCACCCCTCCACTTT. Protein product: CASSKSANSPLHF.

The V gene is TRBV6-5, the J gene TRBJ2-4; perhaps TRBD1 as D (6 bases). Deletions cut 6 bases from V and 7 bases from J, with 13 bases between. Germline V gives CDR1 MNHEY, CDR2 SVGAGI. The CDR3 runs 13 residues. The CDR3 region is CASRAGVWNIQYF. Written as DNA, the CDR3 is TGTGCCAGCAGGGCAGGGGTTTGGAACATTCAGTACTTC.

The chain employs TRBV7-9 and TRBJ2-7; no definite D call. The germline V gene encodes CDR1 SEHNR and CDR2 FQNEAQ (reference sequence). V gave up 5 bases and J gave up 3 bases, with 11 bases separating them. CDR3 size: 13 residues. CDR3 residues: CASSPRTVYEQYF. The DNA of the CDR3 is TGTGCCAGCAGCCCCCGAACAGTCTACGAGCAGTACTTC.

This clone was seen a handful of times. The chain combines TRBV12-3 or TRBV12-4 with TRBJ1-3; 8 nucleotides agree with TRBD1. This CDR3 comprises 13 residues. The trim removed 9 bases at V and 5 bases at J, leaving 6 bases unmatched. The CDR3 is CARPDRARNTIYF. The CDR3 coding sequence is TGTGCCAGGCCGGACAGGGCGAGAAACACCATATATTTT.

The chain employs TRBV19 and TRBJ1-2; 8 nucleotides align to TRBD1. V lost 5 bases and J lost 4; bases outside the gene matches: 6. CDR3 length: 14 residues. Germline V lookup: CDR1 LNHDA, CDR2 SQIVND (reference sequence). The CDR3: CASSGTGQTYGYTF. In DNA, the CDR3 is TGTGCCAGTAGTGGGACAGGCCAAACCTATGGCTACACCTTC.

The count of this clone is one. The genes are TRBV9 and TRBJ1-3; TRBD1 agrees at 9 bases. Germline V lookup: CDR1 SGDLS, CDR2 YYNGEE. CDR3 length: 16 residues. V shed 3 bases and J 0 bases; nucleotides not matched to a gene: 4. The chain's CDR3 is CASSADRGFSGNTIYF. As DNA, the CDR3 is TGTGCCAGCAGCGCGGACAGGGGATTCTCTGGAAACACCATATATTTT.

This clone was seen just once. The rearrangement uses TRBV30 and TRBJ1-2; 7 bases fit TRBD1. The CDR3 sequence is 18 residues long. Germline values: CDR1 GTSNPN, CDR2 SVGIG (reference sequence). V dropped 2 bases and J dropped 2; count of bases not matched to a gene: 17. CDR3 sequence (DNA): TGTGCCTGGAGTTTCCTACCCCCGACAGGGTATGGAAACTATGGCTACACCTTC. Translated, it gives CAWSFLPPTGYGNYGYTF.